One sample yielded the 10 T cell receptor beta chains listed below, sequenced in a study of T cells in Graves' hyperthyroidism and ophthalmopathy. Amplified TCR beta CDR3 regions derived from RNA transcripts. TCR CDR3 underwent first-round RT-PCR with the HTBI primer set. Each CDR3 protein gets one entry after TCRdb re-called the multiplex PCR reads with MiXCR. The sample records 650,000 to 750,000 distinct CDR3 sequences, 12% to 15% being singletons. The sequenced sample consisted of blood. Receptors originate from a woman younger than 35 with Graves' hyperthyroidism.

The table lists this clonotype with many counts. V and J are TRBV11-2 and TRBJ2-5; 11 bases fit TRBD1. Trimming removed 5 bases from V and 5 bases from J; junction bases left unmatched: 10. This CDR3 contains 16 residues. Germline V CDR1 and CDR2: SGHAT, FQNNGV. The CDR3 sequence: CASSHGQGASWETQYF. The CDR3 DNA reads as TGTGCCAGCAGCCATGGACAGGGGGCGTCTTGGGAGACCCAGTACTTC.

In the case of this clonotype: Just one base apart from a much larger clone, this may be a read error. The V and J genes are TRBV7-2 and TRBJ2-3; no definite D call. V was pared by 5 bases and J by 4 bases, with 19 bases between. Germline CDR1 reads SGHTA; CDR2 reads FQGNSA. The CDR3 is 16 residues long. The CDR3 DNA is TGTGCCAGCAGCCCGGGTGGTAGTGCCTCCGCAGATACGCAGTATTTT. It translates to CASSPGGSASADTQYF.

The rearrangement uses TRBV29-1 and TRBJ1-3; unclear D gene. V was pared by 7 bases and J by 0 bases, with 10 bases between. The CDR3 has 13 amino acids. CDR1 and CDR2 from the germline V gene are SQVTM and ANQGSEA. The CDR3 reads CSASVSSGNTIYF. As DNA, the CDR3 is TGCAGCGCGTCGGTTAGCTCTGGAAACACCATATATTTT.

This clonotype was detected a few times. The rearrangement links TRBV14 to TRBJ2-3, with 7 bases fitting TRBD2. CDR1 SGHDN and CDR2 FVKESK come from the germline V gene. V dropped 3 bases and J dropped 10; count of bases not matched to a gene: 13. CDR3 length: 15 amino acids. The DNA of the CDR3 is TGTGCCAGCAGCCACCTGAGCGGGACCCAGCATGCGCAGTATTTT. It is translated as CASSHLSGTQHAQYF.

In its sample, this clonotype was seen many times. The chain employs TRBV6-1 and TRBJ1-5; D is uncertain. The germline V gene has CDR1 MNHNS and CDR2 SASEGT. This CDR3 region has 13 residues. Trimming removed 2 bases from V and 0 bases from J, with 2 bases in between. CDR3: CASSEYSNQPQHF. The CDR3 coding sequence is TGTGCCAGCAGTGAATATAGCAATCAGCCCCAGCATTTT.

The table lists this clonotype with many counts. The chain links TRBV30 to TRBJ1-1; 8 bases map to TRBD1. The CDR3 has 17 amino acids. The V gene end was trimmed by 1 base and the J gene end by 0 bases; junction bases not matched to a gene: 10. Per germline, CDR1 GTSNPN and CDR2 SVGIG (reference sequence). CDR3 protein: CAWSGQGWIDMNTEAFF. The DNA of the CDR3 is TGTGCCTGGAGTGGACAGGGGTGGATCGATATGAACACTGAAGCTTTCTTT.

This clonotype was counted a single time. The chain has TRBV7-8 and TRBJ2-7; 8 bases match TRBD2. Germline CDR1 is SGHVS and CDR2 is FQNEAQ. The CDR3 contains 14 residues. The J segment lost 4 bases and the V segment lost 2 bases, leaving 4 bases of the junction unmatched. The CDR3 DNA reads as TGTGCCAGCAGCTTATTGGGACTAGTGTACGAGCAGTACTTC. This sequence encodes CASSLLGLVYEQYF.

The sample holds many counts of this clonotype. The gene calls are TRBV12-3 or TRBV12-4 and TRBJ2-5, with 8 bases matching TRBD1. This CDR3 is built from 14 residues. V trimming: 4 bases; J trimming: 5 bases; junction bases outside the gene matches: 6. The CDR3 DNA sequence: TGTGCCAGCAGTTGGACAGGGAGAGGGGAGACCCAGTACTTC. Amino acid sequence: CASSWTGRGETQYF.

This clonotype was observed at least ten times. CDR3 sequence reads: CAAGASNEQFF. The CDR3 DNA sequence: TGTGCCGCGGGGGCCAGCAATGAGCAGTTCTTC. The chain carries TRBV7-9 and TRBJ2-1, with a tentative D call TRBD2 (7 bases). The germline V gene encodes CDR1 SEHNR and CDR2 FQNEAQ (reference sequence). Trimming stripped 11 bases from V and 6 bases from J, with 11 bases between. This CDR3 has 11 residues.

J is TRBJ2-7 and V is TRBV29-1; a weak D match, TRBD2 (6 bases). The V gene's germline CDR1 is SQVTM and CDR2 ANQGSEA. V dropped 4 bases and J dropped 3 bases, with 10 bases sitting between them. CDR3 length equals 12 residues. The CDR3 DNA reads as TGCAGCGTTGGGAGGGCGAGCTACGAGCAGTACTTC. The encoded protein is CSVGRASYEQYF.